This TCR beta chain stems from a study of T cell responses to AZD1222 COVID-19 vaccine. Notes on this clone: Its antigen is undetermined.

V shed 5 bases, J shed 1 base, and the junction held 5 bases outside the gene matches. From germline, CDR1 is PRHDT and CDR2 FYEKMQ (reference sequence). There are 15 residues in the CDR3. Profiling relied on immunoSEQ multiplex PCR, and the TCRdb table lists in-frame clones only, not all of them. Among about 150,000 clones, approximately 90% were seen once, and the ten largest hold 1.5% to 2.5%. Second-dose schedules of about 4 or about 12 weeks were combined. Study-wide results and limits: Clonal diversity was possibly underestimated; the donors were predominantly white British and more often female. Elevations in Spike-specific TCR breadth and depth followed administration of two AZD1222 doses. With dominance at 160-218 and 743-854, vaccine-associated CD4 TCRs spanned spike.

This TCR derives from an adult who received the AZD1222 COVID-19 vaccine. The chain has TRBV13 and TRBJ1-1; 9 bases are shared with TRBD1. This sample comprised peripheral blood, obtained 28 days after the second AZD1222 dose. CDR3 sequence reads: CASSTRTGENTEAFF. The CDR3 DNA reads TGTGCCAGCAGCACCCGGACAGGGGAGAACACTGAAGCTTTCTTT.